The 16 T cell receptor beta chains below were found in one sample sequenced in a study of blood T cell repertoires in COVID-19. Only in-frame clones appear in the TCRdb table, and some are missing; sequencing was by immunoSEQ multiplex PCR. The sample has about 170,000 clones, around 67% seen once. The specimen was peripheral blood. The receptors stem from a woman older than 75 with acute or convalescent COVID-19.

This clone has just one count. J is TRBJ2-1 and V is TRBV15; D uncertain. The CDR3 totals 15 residues. Per the germline V gene, CDR1 is LNHNV and CDR2 is YYDKDF (reference sequence). Trimming shortened V by 6 bases and J by 0 bases, and 12 bases separated the two germline ends. The CDR3 nucleotides read TGTGCCACCAGGGGCTTTTCGAGCTCCTACAATGAGCAGTTCTTC. It translates to CATRGFSSSYNEQFF.

The V call is TRBV27, the J call TRBJ1-1; weak D call: TRBD1 (5 bases). Germline assignment: CDR1 MNHEY and CDR2 SMNVEV (reference sequence). V gave up 4 bases and J gave up 3 bases, with 12 bases separating them. The CDR3 consists of 14 residues. The CDR3 loop reads CASSYRVRDTEAFF. The CDR3, as DNA: TGTGCCAGCAGTTACCGAGTCAGGGACACTGAAGCTTTCTTT.

V is TRBV30 and J is TRBJ1-3; TRBD1 aligns across 7 bases. The CDR3 runs to 18 residues. Germline V gene data show CDR1 as GTSNPN and CDR2 as SVGIG (reference sequence). J gave up 1 base and V 1 base, and 13 bases lay outside the gene matches. CDR3 bases: TGTGCCTGGAGTGCTACCGGGTTAGGGGGCTTTTCTGGAAACACCATATATTTT. Translated: CAWSATGLGGFSGNTIYF. Filled out from reference TRBV30 and TRBJ1-3, the complete variable domain reads SQTIHQWPATLVQPVGSPLSLECTVEGTSNPNLYWYRQAAGRGLQLLFYSVGIGQISSEVPQNLSASRPQDRQFILSSKKLLLSDSGFYLCAWSATGLGGFSGNTIYFGEGSWLTVV.

A single count supports this clone. The rearrangement joins TRBV29-1 to TRBJ2-7; TRBD2 matches 14 bases. Per germline, CDR1 SQVTM and CDR2 ANQGSEA. The CDR3 loop spans 17 amino acids. J lost 6 bases, V lost 6 bases, and 16 bases had no gene match. CDR3 amino acids: CSVEGLAGDLVFGEQYF. The CDR3 nucleotides read TGCAGCGTAGAGGGACTAGCGGGAGATTTAGTTTTCGGCGAGCAGTACTTC.

This clone was observed a handful of times. A read error may account for a junction end that differs from germline. The V gene is TRBV15, the J gene TRBJ2-5; D gene unclear. The CDR3 spans 16 residues. The germline V gene has CDR1 LNHNV and CDR2 YYDKDF (reference sequence). As DNA, the CDR3 is TGTGCCACCAGCAGAGATCTTGAGGCAGCCCAAGGGACCCAGTACTTC. Translating it yields CATSRDLEAAQGTQYF.

The chain is built from TRBV11-2 and TRBJ2-7; TRBD1 agrees at 7 bases. CDR1 and CDR2 from the germline V gene are SGHAT and FQNNGV. CDR3 length: 14 residues. V dropped 5 bases and J dropped 2; count of bases not matched to a gene: 6. As DNA, the CDR3 is TGTGCCAGCAGCCCCCAACAGGGGCCCTACGAGCAGTACTTC. Translation gives CASSPQQGPYEQYF.

V and J are TRBV7-9 and TRBJ1-4, with D possibly TRBD1 on 6 matching bases. V gave up 0 bases and J gave up 6 bases, with 11 bases separating them. CDR1 is SEHNR, CDR2 FQNEAQ, per germline (reference sequence). CDR3 length: 15 amino acids. DNA of the CDR3: TGTGCCAGCAGCTTAGCACCAGGGGACGATGAAAAACTGTTTTTT. It encodes CASSLAPGDDEKLFF.

This clone has a count of ten or more. The DNA of the CDR3 is TGTGCCAGCAGCTCCAACACACTAGGCTATGGGACAGGAACCACCGGGGAGCTGTTTTTT. Translating it yields CASSSNTLGYGTGTTGELFF. The rearrangement links TRBV7-8 to TRBJ2-2; 8 nucleotides align to TRBD1. CDR3 length equals 20 residues. Trimming cost V 4 bases and J 4 bases; bases outside gene matches: 20. Germline V gives CDR1 SGHVS, CDR2 FQNEAQ. Full variable domain (missing parts from reference TRBV7-8 and TRBJ2-2): GAGVSQSPRYKVAKRGQDVALRCDPISGHVSLFWYQQALGQGPEFLTYFQNEAQLDKSGLPSDRFFAERPEGSVSTLKIQRTQQEDSAVYLCASSSNTLGYGTGTTGELFFGEGSRLTVL.

The chain is built from TRBV13 and TRBJ2-3; 8 nucleotides line up with TRBD2. J lost 1 base, V lost 5 bases, and 8 bases had no gene match. The CDR3 consists of 16 residues. The germline V gene has CDR1 PRHDT and CDR2 FYEKMQ (reference sequence). DNA of the CDR3: TGTGCCAGCAGCACTCGAGCGGGAGACGGCACAGATACGCAGTATTTT. This sequence encodes CASSTRAGDGTDTQYF.

V and J are TRBV4-1 and TRBJ1-3; 7 nucleotides align to TRBD1. The CDR3 is 16 residues long. Germline assignment: CDR1 MGHRA and CDR2 YSYEKL. The V and J ends lost 1 base and 4 bases, in that order; junction bases with no gene match: 7. The CDR3 DNA follows: TGCGCCAGCAGCCAAGCCCTCCCAGGGGGAGGAAACACCATATATTTT. It translates to CASSQALPGGGNTIYF.

V is TRBV27 and J is TRBJ1-3, with D possibly TRBD1 on 6 matching bases. Germline lookup yields CDR1 MNHEY and CDR2 SMNVEV (reference sequence). Deletions cut 5 bases from V and 8 bases from J, with 22 bases between. The CDR3 covers 16 residues. CDR3 sequence reads: CASSPHGTTGRDTIYF. The DNA for the CDR3 is TGTGCCAGCAGTCCACACGGTACAACAGGGAGGGACACCATATATTTT.

This clone turned up a few times. The chain has TRBV24-1 and TRBJ2-5, with a tentative D call TRBD2 (5 bases). In germline, CDR1 is KGHDR, CDR2 SFDVKD. V was clipped by 5 bases and J by 2 bases, with 20 bases between them. CDR3 length: 17 amino acids. The chain's CDR3 is CATSAKSDRGRQETQYF. The CDR3 nucleotides are TGTGCCACCAGTGCCAAATCGGACCGGGGTAGGCAAGAGACCCAGTACTTC.

This clone came up a few times. V and J are TRBV7-2 and TRBJ2-2, with 7 bases matching TRBD2. Trimming removed 1 base from V and 5 bases from J; junction bases left unmatched: 10. The germline V gene encodes CDR1 SGHTA and CDR2 FQGNSA. This CDR3 contains 17 residues. CDR3 nucleotides: TGTGCCAGCAGCTTAGTGAAGCGGGAAGGGAGAACCGGGGAGCTGTTTTTT. It is translated as CASSLVKREGRTGELFF. Filled out from reference TRBV7-2 and TRBJ2-2, the complete variable domain reads GAGVSQSPSNKVTEKGKDVELRCDPISGHTALYWYRQSLGQGLEFLIYFQGNSAPDKSGLPSDRFSAERTGGSVSTLTIQRTQQEDSAVYLCASSLVKREGRTGELFFGEGSRLTVL.

The gene calls are TRBV11-2 and TRBJ2-2; 8 nucleotides align to TRBD2. The CDR3 sequence is 17 residues long. The V segment lost 4 bases and the J segment 6 bases; nucleotides outside the gene matches: 13. Germline V gene data show CDR1 as SGHAT and CDR2 as FQNNGV. CDR3 coding DNA: TGTGCCAGCAGCTCATCTGGTGTTCGGACTAGCTCCGGGGAGCTGTTTTTT. Encoded protein: CASSSSGVRTSSGELFF.

The chain joins TRBV5-1 to TRBJ2-5; 12 positions agree with TRBD1. Trimming at V came to 3 bases and at J to 5 bases, leaving 5 bases not matched to a gene. This CDR3 region has 15 residues. Germline CDR1 is SGHRS and CDR2 is YFSETQ. The CDR3 DNA is TGCGCCAGCAGCTCAACCGGGACAGGGGGCGAGACCCAGTACTTC. Its protein is CASSSTGTGGETQYF. Filled out from reference TRBV5-1 and TRBJ2-5, the complete variable domain reads KAGVTQTPRYLIKTRGQQVTLSCSPISGHRSVSWYQQTPGQGLQFLFEYFSETQRNKGNFPGRFSGRQFSNSRSEMNVSTLELGDSALYLCASSSTGTGGETQYFGPGTRLLVL.

V usage is TRBV5-1 and J usage is TRBJ1-5, with D unclear. Germline V gives CDR1 SGHRS, CDR2 YFSETQ. Trimming took off 4 bases at V and 1 base at J, with 9 bases between the two ends. The CDR3 loop spans 14 amino acids. The DNA for the CDR3 is TGCGCCAGCAGCCCGGGTCAGAGCAATCAGCCCCAGCATTTT. Translating it yields CASSPGQSNQPQHF.